A selection of T cell receptor beta chains follows, all from one sample in a study of cytomegalovirus exposure and HLA in healthy donors. Sequenced by immunoSEQ multiplex PCR; TCRdb stores in-frame clones only, minus some. The sample includes 180,000 or so clones, about 79% seen only once; the top ten take about 0.1%. The sample comprised PBMCs. Receptors were obtained from a boy between 2 and 10 years old in good health and CMV-seronegative. Both conserved end residues are part of each CDR3. D genes are given only for firm matches. The size of a clone is reported for some rows only, either as once, few or many, or as a class for expanded clones.

cdr3_aa cdr3_nt v_call clone_size j_call d_call
CASSLFVPPGGVTEAFF TGCGCCAGCAGTCTGTTCGTCCCCCCCGGAGGCGTCACTGAAGCTTTCTTT TRBV5-1 NA TRBJ1-1 NA
CASIPGDGISYEQYF TGTGCCAGCATCCCGGGAGACGGGATCTCTTACGAGCAGTACTTC TRBV11-2 NA TRBJ2-7 NA
CASSTGVTEAFF TGCGCCAGCAGTACGGGAGTTACTGAAGCTTTCTTT TRBV5-1 few TRBJ1-1 NA
CASSGQSSYNEQFF TGCGCCAGCAGCGGACAGAGCTCCTACAATGAGCAGTTCTTC TRBV5-1 NA TRBJ2-1 NA
CASRVGIEELNTEAFF TGTGCCAGCAGAGTGGGTATCGAGGAATTGAACACTGAAGCTTTCTTT TRBV5-6 NA TRBJ1-1 NA
CASSPGTSINTQYF TGTGCCAGCAGCCCCGGGACTAGCATCAATACGCAGTATTTT TRBV5-4 NA TRBJ2-3 TRBD2
CASSPSGGPKQYF TGTGCCAGCAGCCCTAGCGGGGGCCCTAAGCAGTACTTC TRBV7-2 NA TRBJ2-7 TRBD2
CASSLQSPYNEQFF TGTGCCAGCAGCTTACAGAGCCCCTACAATGAGCAGTTCTTC TRBV5-8 NA TRBJ2-1 NA
CASSYRDTTMNTEAFF TGTGCCAGCAGCTACCGGGACACCACTATGAACACTGAAGCTTTCTTT TRBV9 NA TRBJ1-1 NA
CASSLIPRRDNEQFF TGTGCCAGCAGCTTAATCCCACGGCGGGACAATGAGCAGTTCTTC TRBV7-3 NA TRBJ2-1 NA
CASTLGQGEAFF TGTGCCAGCACCCTCGGACAGGGCGAAGCTTTCTTT TRBV2 once TRBJ1-1 TRBD1
CASSPYGTGTDTQYF TGTGCCAGCTCACCATACGGAACAGGGACAGATACGCAGTATTTT TRBV18 once TRBJ2-3 NA
CASSPGGALSYEQYF TGTGCCAGCTCACCAGGGGGGGCTTTATCCTACGAGCAGTACTTC TRBV18 once TRBJ2-7 NA
CASSELRGGGEPQHF TGCGCCAGCAGTGAATTGAGGGGGGGTGGAGAGCCCCAGCATTTT TRBV10-2 few TRBJ1-5 NA
CASSLGTVVDTEAFF TGTGCCAGCAGCTTAGGGACAGTAGTGGACACTGAAGCTTTCTTT TRBV7-9 NA TRBJ1-1 NA
CASSQGAAGGQNEQYF TGTGCCAGCAGTCAAGGAGCCGCGGGGGGGCAAAACGAGCAGTACTTC TRBV9 NA TRBJ2-7 TRBD2
CASSLTPLVGELFF TGTGCCAGCAGCTTGACTCCACTGGTCGGGGAGCTGTTTTTT TRBV13 NA TRBJ2-2 NA
CAWNPRDKINYGYTF TGTGCCTGGAATCCCCGGGACAAGATTAACTATGGCTACACCTTC TRBV30 once TRBJ1-2 NA
CASGYQGAYEQYF TGTGCTAGTGGGTACCAGGGGGCTTACGAGCAGTACTTC TRBV12-5 NA TRBJ2-7 TRBD1
CASSEGGETYEQYF TGTGCCAGCAGCGAGGGAGGGGAGACCTACGAGCAGTACTTC TRBV9 NA TRBJ2-7 TRBD2
CASSQVGTGALYNEQFF TGTGCCAGCAGCCAAGTTGGGACAGGGGCGCTTTACAATGAGCAGTTCTTC TRBV4-2 NA TRBJ2-1 TRBD1
CASSFQTGELFF TGTGCCAGCAGCTTCCAAACCGGGGAGCTGTTTTTT TRBV11-3 NA TRBJ2-2 NA
CASSPPRGGGSEQYF TGTGCCAGCAGCCCACCTAGGGGGGGAGGGAGCGAGCAGTACTTC TRBV7-8 NA TRBJ2-7 NA
CASSQATRLAGVYEQFF TGTGCCAGCAGCCAAGCAACGAGACTAGCGGGGGTCTATGAGCAGTTCTTC TRBV4-2 once TRBJ2-1 TRBD2
CASSPNPDSPLHF TGTGCCAGCTCACCAAATCCCGATTCACCCCTCCACTTT TRBV18 once TRBJ1-6 NA
CASSLRGSSGGVQETQYF TGTGCCAGCAGCTTGAGGGGGAGTAGCGGGGGGGTCCAAGAGACCCAGTACTTC TRBV9 NA TRBJ2-5 TRBD2
CASSQGISGVETQYF TGTGCCAGCAGCCAAGGAATAAGCGGGGTAGAGACCCAGTACTTC TRBV16 NA TRBJ2-5 TRBD2
CASSEAGYTF TGTGCCAGCAGTGAGGCCGGCTACACCTTC TRBV6-1 NA TRBJ1-2 NA
CASRVTGTAYSYEGYF TGTGCCAGCAGAGTTACCGGGACAGCTTATTCCTACGAGGGGTACTTC TRBV13 NA TRBJ2-7 TRBD1
CASTPAPSGEKLFF TGCGCCAGCACCCCCGCGCCAAGCGGAGAAAAACTGTTTTTT TRBV5-1 NA TRBJ1-4 NA
CASSHPRGVSSYEQYF TGTGCCAGTAGTCATCCACGGGGGGTCAGCTCCTACGAGCAGTACTTC TRBV19 NA TRBJ2-7 TRBD2
CASWGVLGYTF TGTGCCAGCTGGGGGGTTTTGGGCTACACCTTC TRBV27 NA TRBJ1-2 NA
CASSLGVGYNEQFF TGTGCCAGCAGCTTAGGTGTCGGTTACAATGAGCAGTTCTTC TRBV7-3 few TRBJ2-1 NA
CASSLGQGAAETQYF TGCGCCAGCAGCCTGGGACAGGGAGCGGCAGAGACCCAGTACTTC TRBV4-3 NA TRBJ2-5 TRBD1
CASSERSGGAGELFF TGTGCCAGCAGTGAACGGAGCGGGGGCGCCGGGGAGCTGTTTTTT TRBV2 NA TRBJ2-2 TRBD2
CASSLGVAGLHPNTGELFF TGTGCCAGCAGCTTGGGGGTAGCGGGGCTACATCCGAACACCGGGGAGCTGTTTTTT TRBV5-6 once TRBJ2-2 TRBD2
CASSLRGSDTQYF TGTGCCAGCAGTTTAAGGGGGTCAGATACGCAGTATTTT TRBV27 NA TRBJ2-3 NA
CASGGGRNQPQHF TGTGCCAGTGGGGGGGGTAGGAATCAGCCCCAGCATTTT TRBV19 NA TRBJ1-5 NA
CASSPRYTGGSGGVGETQYF TGCGCCAGCAGCCCAAGATACACCGGGGGTAGCGGGGGCGTAGGAGAGACCCAGTACTTC TRBV4-1 NA TRBJ2-5 TRBD2
CASSQGRTVSYEQYF TGTGCCAGCAGCCAAGGAAGAACAGTCTCCTACGAGCAGTACTTC TRBV4-2 NA TRBJ2-7 NA
CASSLETKNQPQHF TGTGCCAGCAGCTTAGAGACAAAGAATCAGCCCCAGCATTTT TRBV11-2 NA TRBJ1-5 NA
CASSISGTDLYGYTF TGTGCCAGCAGTATATCCGGGACTGACCTCTATGGCTACACCTTC TRBV6-1 NA TRBJ1-2 NA
CASSPGLAGSYNEQFF TGTGCCAGCAGCCCCGGACTAGCGGGGTCCTACAATGAGCAGTTCTTC TRBV14 NA TRBJ2-1 TRBD2
CASRPSGGRGGRETQYF TGCGCCAGCAGACCATCAGGAGGGCGGGGGGGCCGCGAGACCCAGTACTTC TRBV23-1 NA TRBJ2-5 TRBD2
CASRPDRGPGDEQFF TGTGCCAGCAGACCCGACAGGGGCCCTGGGGATGAGCAGTTCTTC TRBV6-6 NA TRBJ2-1 TRBD1
CASSPPGLAGGNEQFF TGTGCCAGCAGCCCGCCGGGACTAGCGGGGGGCAATGAGCAGTTCTTC TRBV7-2 NA TRBJ2-1 TRBD2
CASIGLDWEQYF TGTGCCAGCATTGGACTGGATTGGGAGCAGTACTTC TRBV27 once TRBJ2-7 NA
CASSEVGGTVNYGYTF TGTGCCAGCAGTGAAGTAGGTGGGACAGTAAACTATGGCTACACCTTC TRBV6-1 NA TRBJ1-2 TRBD1
CARSSYLRGGVHEQYF TGTGCCAGAAGCTCCTATCTCAGGGGAGGGGTCCACGAGCAGTACTTC TRBV5-3 few TRBJ2-7 NA
CASSLNPTSSYEQYF TGTGCCAGCAGCTTAAACCCCACCAGCTCCTACGAGCAGTACTTC TRBV9 NA TRBJ2-7 NA
CASSSGVSGARTGELFF TGTGCCAGCAGCTCGGGGGTTAGCGGGGCGCGCACCGGGGAGCTGTTTTTT TRBV5-4 NA TRBJ2-2 TRBD2
CASGLAGGANVLTF TGTGCTAGTGGTTTGGCAGGGGGGGCCAACGTCCTGACTTTC TRBV12-5 NA TRBJ2-6 NA
CASSPRTGTSSYEQYF TGCGCCAGCAGCCCCCGGACAGGGACGAGCTCCTACGAGCAGTACTTC TRBV4-1 NA TRBJ2-7 TRBD1
CASSFRLGQGADTQYF TGTGCCAGCAGCTTTCGACTGGGACAGGGGGCAGATACGCAGTATTTT TRBV7-8 NA TRBJ2-3 TRBD1
CATSPRGQPATGELFF TGTGCCACCAGCCCTCGGGGTCAACCGGCCACCGGGGAGCTGTTTTTT TRBV15 once TRBJ2-2 NA